This T cell receptor beta chain came from a study of cytomegalovirus exposure and HLA in healthy donors. The PCR contained 60 Vbeta and 13 Jbeta primers. The method was immunoSEQ multiplex PCR; TCRdb's version includes in-frame clones alone and lacks a portion of them. This table holds some 240,000 clones, 92% found once. Findings and caveats of the study: CMV serostatus alone was available as immune exposure information. Roughly uniform depth of sequencing across donors was assumed in presence/absence analyses. Fewer N-insertions (relative to the approximately 700-donor mean) were reportedly seen in an Asian-associated ancestry cluster in a later analysis. Reports indicated that the classifier achieved high specificity and sensitivity in diagnosing cytomegalovirus status.

This clone was seen a single time. Its antigen is not known. Mismatch with germline at one junction end may stem from a read error. This CDR3 is built from 15 residues. Looked up from germline, CDR1 is SEHNR and CDR2 is FQNEAQ (reference sequence). The clonotype originates from a girl aged 2 to 10 in good health and CMV-seronegative. The sequenced material came from PBMCs. This rearrangement joins TRBV7-9 to TRBJ2-1, with D unresolved. The CDR3 DNA reads as TGTTCCAGCAGCCCCGAGGAAGGATTTTACAATGAGCAGTTCTTC. This codes for CSSSPEEGFYNEQFF.